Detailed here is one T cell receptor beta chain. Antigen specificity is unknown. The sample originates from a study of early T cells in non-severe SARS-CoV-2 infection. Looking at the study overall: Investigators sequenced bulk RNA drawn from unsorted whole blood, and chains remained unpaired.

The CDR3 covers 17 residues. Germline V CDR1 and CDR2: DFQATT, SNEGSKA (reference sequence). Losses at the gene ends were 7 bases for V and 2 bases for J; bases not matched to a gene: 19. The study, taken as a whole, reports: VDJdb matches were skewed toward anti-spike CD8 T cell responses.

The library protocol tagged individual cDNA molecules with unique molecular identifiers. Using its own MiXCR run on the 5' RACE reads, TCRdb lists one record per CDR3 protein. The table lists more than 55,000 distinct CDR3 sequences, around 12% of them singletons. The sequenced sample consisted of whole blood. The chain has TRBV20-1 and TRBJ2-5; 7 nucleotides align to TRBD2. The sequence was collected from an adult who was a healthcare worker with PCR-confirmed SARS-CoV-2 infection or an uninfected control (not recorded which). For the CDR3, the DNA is TGCAGTGTTAAGACTAGCCCGGGGGACCCCATACAAGAGACCCAGTACTTC. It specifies CSVKTSPGDPIQETQYF.